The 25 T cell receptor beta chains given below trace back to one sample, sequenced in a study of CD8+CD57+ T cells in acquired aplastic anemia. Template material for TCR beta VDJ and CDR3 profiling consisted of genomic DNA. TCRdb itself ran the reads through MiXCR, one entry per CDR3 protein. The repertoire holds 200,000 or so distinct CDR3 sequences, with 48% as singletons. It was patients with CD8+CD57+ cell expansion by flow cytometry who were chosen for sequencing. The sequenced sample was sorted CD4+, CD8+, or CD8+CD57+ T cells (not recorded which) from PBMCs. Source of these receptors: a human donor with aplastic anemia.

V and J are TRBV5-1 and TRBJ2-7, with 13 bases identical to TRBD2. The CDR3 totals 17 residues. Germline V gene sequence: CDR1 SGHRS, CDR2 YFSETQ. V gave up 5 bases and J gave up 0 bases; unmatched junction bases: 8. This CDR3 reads CASRFPGLAGCSYEQYF. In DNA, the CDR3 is TGCGCCAGCAGGTTCCCGGGACTAGCGGGATGCTCCTACGAGCAGTACTTC.

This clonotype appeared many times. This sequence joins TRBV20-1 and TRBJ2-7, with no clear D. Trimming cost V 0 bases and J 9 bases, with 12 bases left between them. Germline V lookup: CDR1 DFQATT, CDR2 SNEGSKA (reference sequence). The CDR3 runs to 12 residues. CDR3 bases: TGCAGTGCTAGAGATCTAACGTCCGGGCAGTACTTC. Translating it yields CSARDLTSGQYF.

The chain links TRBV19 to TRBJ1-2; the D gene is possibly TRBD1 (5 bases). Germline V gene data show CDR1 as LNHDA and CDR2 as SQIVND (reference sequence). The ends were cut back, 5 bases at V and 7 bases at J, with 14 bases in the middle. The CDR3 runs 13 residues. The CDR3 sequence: CASSWGTKGGYTF. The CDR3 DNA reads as TGTGCCAGTAGTTGGGGGACGAAGGGTGGCTACACCTTC.

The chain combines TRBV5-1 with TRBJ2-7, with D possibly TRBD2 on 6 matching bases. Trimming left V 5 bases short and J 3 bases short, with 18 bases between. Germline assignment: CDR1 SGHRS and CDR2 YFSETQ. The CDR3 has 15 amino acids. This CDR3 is CASRGGPDKGYEQYF. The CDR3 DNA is TGCGCCAGCAGGGGAGGACCAGATAAAGGCTACGAGCAGTACTTC.

The CDR3 is CASSTKDRADIQYF. DNA for the CDR3: TGTGCCAGTAGTACGAAGGACAGGGCAGACATTCAGTACTTC. The chain is built from TRBV19 and TRBJ2-4, with TRBD1 identical over 8 bases. J gave up 8 bases and V 4 bases, and 7 bases lay outside the gene matches. The length of the CDR3 is 14 residues. Germline lookup yields CDR1 LNHDA and CDR2 SQIVND (reference sequence).

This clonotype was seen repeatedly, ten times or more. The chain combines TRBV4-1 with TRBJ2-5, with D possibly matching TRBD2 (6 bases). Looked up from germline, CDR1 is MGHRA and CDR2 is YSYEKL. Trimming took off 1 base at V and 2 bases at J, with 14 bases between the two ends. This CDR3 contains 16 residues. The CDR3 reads CASSQGLGLLQETQYF. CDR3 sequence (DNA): TGCGCCAGCAGCCAAGGTTTGGGACTGTTACAAGAGACCCAGTACTTC.

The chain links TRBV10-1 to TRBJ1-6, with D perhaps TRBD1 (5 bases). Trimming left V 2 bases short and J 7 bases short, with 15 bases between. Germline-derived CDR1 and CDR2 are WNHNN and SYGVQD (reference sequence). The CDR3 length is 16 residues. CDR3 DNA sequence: TGCGCCAGCAGTGAGCCGGGGACTGATGTGAATTCACCCCTCCACTTT. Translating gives CASSEPGTDVNSPLHF.

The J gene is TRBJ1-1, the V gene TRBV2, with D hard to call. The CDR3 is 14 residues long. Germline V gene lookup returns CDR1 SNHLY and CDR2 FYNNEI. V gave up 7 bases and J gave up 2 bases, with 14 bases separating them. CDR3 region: CASTPNSPNTEAFF. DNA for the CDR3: TGTGCCAGCACCCCAAACTCCCCTAACACTGAAGCTTTCTTT. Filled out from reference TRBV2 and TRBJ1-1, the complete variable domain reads EPEVTQTPSHQVTQMGQEVILRCVPISNHLYFYWYRQILGQKVEFLVSFYNNEISEKSEIFDDQFSVERPDGSNFTLKIRSTKLEDSAMYFCASTPNSPNTEAFFGQGTRLTVV.

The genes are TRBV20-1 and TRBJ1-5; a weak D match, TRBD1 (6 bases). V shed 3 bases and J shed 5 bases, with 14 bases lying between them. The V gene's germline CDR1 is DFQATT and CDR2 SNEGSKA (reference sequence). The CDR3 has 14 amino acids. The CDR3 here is CSASRAGADQPQHF. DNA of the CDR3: TGCAGTGCTAGTAGGGCAGGGGCGGATCAGCCCCAGCATTTT.

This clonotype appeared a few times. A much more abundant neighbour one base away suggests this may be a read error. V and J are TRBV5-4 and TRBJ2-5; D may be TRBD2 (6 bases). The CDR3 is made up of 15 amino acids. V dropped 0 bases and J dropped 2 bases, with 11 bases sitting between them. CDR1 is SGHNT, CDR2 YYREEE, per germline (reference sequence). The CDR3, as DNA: TGTGCCAGCAGCTTGGCCCCGGGAGAGCAAGAGACCCAGTACTTC. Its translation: CASSLAPGEQETQYF.

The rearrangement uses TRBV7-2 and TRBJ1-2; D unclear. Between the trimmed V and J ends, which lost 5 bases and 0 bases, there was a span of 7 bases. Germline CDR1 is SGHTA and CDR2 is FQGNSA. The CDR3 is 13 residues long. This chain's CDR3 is CASSKTTNYGYTF. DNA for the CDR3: TGTGCCAGCAGCAAGACTACTAACTATGGCTACACCTTC.

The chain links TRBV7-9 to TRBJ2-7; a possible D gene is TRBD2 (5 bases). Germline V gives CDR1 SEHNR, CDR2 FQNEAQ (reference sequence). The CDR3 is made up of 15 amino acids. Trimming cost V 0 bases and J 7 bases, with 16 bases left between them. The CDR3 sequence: CASSLAPPSIGEQYF. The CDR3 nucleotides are TGTGCCAGCAGCTTAGCGCCCCCTAGCATCGGTGAGCAGTACTTC. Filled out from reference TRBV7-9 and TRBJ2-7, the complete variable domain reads DTGVSQNPRHKITKRGQNVTFRCDPISEHNRLYWYRQTLGQGPEFLTYFQNEAQLEKSRLLSDRFSAERPKGSFSTLEIQRTEQGDSAMYLCASSLAPPSIGEQYFGPGTRLTVT.

CDR3 amino acids: CASSPEGDTVTF. The DNA for the CDR3 is TGCGCCAGCAGCCCGGAGGGGGATACGGTCACCTTC. V is TRBV5-1 and J is TRBJ1-2, with D tentatively TRBD1 (6 bases). This CDR3 region has 12 residues. Germline assignment: CDR1 SGHRS and CDR2 YFSETQ. V lost 4 bases and J 13 bases, leaving 17 bases between the germline ends.

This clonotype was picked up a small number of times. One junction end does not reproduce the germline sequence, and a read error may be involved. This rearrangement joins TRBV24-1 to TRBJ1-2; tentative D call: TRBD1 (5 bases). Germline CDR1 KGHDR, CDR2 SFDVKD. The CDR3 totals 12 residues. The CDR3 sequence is CASSEGDYGYTF. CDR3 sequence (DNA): TGTGCCAGCAGTGAAGGGGACTATGGCTACACCTTC.

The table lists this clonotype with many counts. Here the CDR3 reads CSARASGRETQYF. In DNA, the CDR3 is TGCAGTGCTAGGGCTAGCGGGAGGGAAACCCAGTACTTC. The chain combines TRBV20-1 with TRBJ2-5; 12 bases agree with TRBD2. This CDR3 spans 13 amino acids. The V gene end was trimmed by 3 bases and the J gene end by 8 bases; junction bases not matched to a gene: 4. Looked up from germline, CDR1 is DFQATT and CDR2 is SNEGSKA (reference sequence).

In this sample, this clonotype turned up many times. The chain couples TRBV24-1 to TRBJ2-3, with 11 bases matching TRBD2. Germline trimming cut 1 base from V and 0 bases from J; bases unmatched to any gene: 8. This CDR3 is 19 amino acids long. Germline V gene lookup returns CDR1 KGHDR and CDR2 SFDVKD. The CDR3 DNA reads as TGTGCCACCAGTGATTTTCGGTCTAGCGGGGGGTTTAGCACAGATACGCAGTATTTT. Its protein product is CATSDFRSSGGFSTDTQYF.

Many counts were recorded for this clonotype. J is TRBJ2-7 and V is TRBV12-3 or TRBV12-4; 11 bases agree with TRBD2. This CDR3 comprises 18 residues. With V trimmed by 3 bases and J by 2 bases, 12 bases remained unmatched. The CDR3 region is CASSFPTSGRGFPYEQYF. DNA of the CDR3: TGTGCCAGCAGTTTTCCAACTAGCGGGAGAGGGTTCCCCTACGAGCAGTACTTC.

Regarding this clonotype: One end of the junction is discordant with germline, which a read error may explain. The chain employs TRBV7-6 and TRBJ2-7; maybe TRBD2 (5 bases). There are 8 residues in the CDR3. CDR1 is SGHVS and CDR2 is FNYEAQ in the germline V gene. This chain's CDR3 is CASSNGIF. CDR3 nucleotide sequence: TGTGCCAGCAGTAACGGGATCTTC.

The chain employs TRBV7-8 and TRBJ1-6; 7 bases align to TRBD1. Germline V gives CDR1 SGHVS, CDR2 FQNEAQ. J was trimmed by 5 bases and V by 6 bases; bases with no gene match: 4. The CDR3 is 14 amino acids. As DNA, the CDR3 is TGTGCCAGCAGAGGGACAGTCAATAATTCACCCCTCCACTTT. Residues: CASRGTVNNSPLHF.

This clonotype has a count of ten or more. The CDR3 loop reads CSASGQDEKLFF. The CDR3 bases are TGCAGTGCTAGTGGACAAGATGAAAAACTGTTTTTT. The V and J genes are TRBV20-1 and TRBJ1-4, with a possible D match to TRBD1 (5 bases). Trimming took off 3 bases at V and 6 bases at J, with 8 bases between the two ends. Germline V CDR1 and CDR2: DFQATT, SNEGSKA (reference sequence). The CDR3 extends over 12 amino acids.

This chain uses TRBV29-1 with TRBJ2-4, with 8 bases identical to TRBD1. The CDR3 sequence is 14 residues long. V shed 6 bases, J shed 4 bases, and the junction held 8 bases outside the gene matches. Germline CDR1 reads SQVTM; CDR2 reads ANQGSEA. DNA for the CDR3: TGCAGCGTGACCAGGGGGCCGGGGAAAAACATTCAGTACTTC. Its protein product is CSVTRGPGKNIQYF.

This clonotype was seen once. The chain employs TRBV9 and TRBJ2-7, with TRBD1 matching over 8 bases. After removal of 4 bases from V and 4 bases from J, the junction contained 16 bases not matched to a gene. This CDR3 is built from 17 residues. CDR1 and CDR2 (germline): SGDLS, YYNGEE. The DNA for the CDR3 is TGTGCCAGCAGCTCCTCTAAGGACAGGGCGAATAGTTACGAGCAGTACTTC. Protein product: CASSSSKDRANSYEQYF.

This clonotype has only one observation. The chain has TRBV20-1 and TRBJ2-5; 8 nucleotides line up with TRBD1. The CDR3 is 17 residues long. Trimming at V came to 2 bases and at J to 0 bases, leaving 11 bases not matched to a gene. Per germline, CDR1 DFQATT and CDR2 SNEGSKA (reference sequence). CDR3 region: CSARSTGVGRNQETQYF. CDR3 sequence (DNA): TGCAGTGCTAGATCGACAGGGGTGGGACGAAACCAAGAGACCCAGTACTTC.

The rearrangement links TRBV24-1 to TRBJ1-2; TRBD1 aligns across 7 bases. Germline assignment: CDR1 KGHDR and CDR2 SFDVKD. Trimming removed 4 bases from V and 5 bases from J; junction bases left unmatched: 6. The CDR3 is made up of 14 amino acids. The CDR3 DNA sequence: TGTGCCACCAGTGACCCCGGGACAGCTTATGGCTACACCTTC. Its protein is CATSDPGTAYGYTF.

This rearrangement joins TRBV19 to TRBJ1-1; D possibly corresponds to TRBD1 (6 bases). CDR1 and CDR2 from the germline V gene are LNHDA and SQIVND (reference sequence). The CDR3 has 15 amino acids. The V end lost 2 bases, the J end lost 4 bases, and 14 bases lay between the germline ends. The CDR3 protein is CASSISGDWITEAFF. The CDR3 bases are TGTGCCAGTAGTATATCAGGGGATTGGATCACTGAAGCTTTCTTT.